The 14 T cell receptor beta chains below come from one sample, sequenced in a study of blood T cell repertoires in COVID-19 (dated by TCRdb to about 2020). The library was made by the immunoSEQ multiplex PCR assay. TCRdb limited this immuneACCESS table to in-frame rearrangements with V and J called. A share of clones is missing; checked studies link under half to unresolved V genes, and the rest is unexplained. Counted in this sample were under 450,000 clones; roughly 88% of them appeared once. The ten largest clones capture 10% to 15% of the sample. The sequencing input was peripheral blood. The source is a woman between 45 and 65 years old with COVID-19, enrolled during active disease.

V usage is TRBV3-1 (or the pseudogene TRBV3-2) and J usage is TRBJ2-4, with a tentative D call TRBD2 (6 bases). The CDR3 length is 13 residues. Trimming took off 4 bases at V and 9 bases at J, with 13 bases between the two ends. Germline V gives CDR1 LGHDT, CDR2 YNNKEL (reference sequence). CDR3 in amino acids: CASSPGTGSIQYF. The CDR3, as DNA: TGTGCCAGCAGCCCCGGGACTGGGAGCATTCAGTACTTC.

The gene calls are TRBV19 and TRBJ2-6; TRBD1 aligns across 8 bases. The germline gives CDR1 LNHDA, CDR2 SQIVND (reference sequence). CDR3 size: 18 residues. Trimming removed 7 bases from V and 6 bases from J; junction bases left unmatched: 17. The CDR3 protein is CASKRDRSTPREANVLTF. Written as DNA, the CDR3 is TGTGCCAGTAAACGGGACAGGAGCACTCCCCGGGAGGCCAACGTCCTGACTTTC.

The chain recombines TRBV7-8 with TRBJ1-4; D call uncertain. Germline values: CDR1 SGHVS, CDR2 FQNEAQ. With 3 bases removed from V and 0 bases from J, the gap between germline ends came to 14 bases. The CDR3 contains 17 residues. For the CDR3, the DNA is TGTGCCAGCAGCTTTAGAGGGTGGGGTTCAACTAATGAAAAACTGTTTTTT. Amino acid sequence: CASSFRGWGSTNEKLFF.

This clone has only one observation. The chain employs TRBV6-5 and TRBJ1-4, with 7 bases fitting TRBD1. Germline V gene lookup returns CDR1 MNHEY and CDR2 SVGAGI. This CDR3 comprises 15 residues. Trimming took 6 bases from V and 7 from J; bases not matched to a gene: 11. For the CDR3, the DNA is TGTGCCAGCAGGACCCCTAGACAGGGATCTGAAAAACTGTTTTTT. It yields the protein CASRTPRQGSEKLFF.

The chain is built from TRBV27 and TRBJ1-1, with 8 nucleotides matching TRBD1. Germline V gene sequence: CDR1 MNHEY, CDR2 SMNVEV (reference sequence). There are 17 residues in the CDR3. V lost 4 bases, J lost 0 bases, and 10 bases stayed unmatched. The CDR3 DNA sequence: TGTGCCAGCAGTTCCCCGACAGGGGTGGGGGTGAACACTGAAGCTTTCTTT. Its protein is CASSSPTGVGVNTEAFF.

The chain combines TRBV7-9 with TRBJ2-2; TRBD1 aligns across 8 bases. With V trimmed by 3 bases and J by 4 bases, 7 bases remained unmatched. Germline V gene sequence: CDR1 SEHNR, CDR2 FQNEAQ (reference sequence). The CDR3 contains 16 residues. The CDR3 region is CASSLRTGWATGELFF. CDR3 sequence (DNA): TGTGCCAGCAGCTTGCGGACAGGGTGGGCCACCGGGGAGCTGTTTTTT.

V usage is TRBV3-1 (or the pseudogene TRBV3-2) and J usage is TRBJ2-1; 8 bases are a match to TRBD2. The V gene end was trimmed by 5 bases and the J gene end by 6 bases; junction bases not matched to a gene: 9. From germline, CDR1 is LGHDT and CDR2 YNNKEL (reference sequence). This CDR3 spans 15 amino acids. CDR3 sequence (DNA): TGTGCCAGCAGCTCCCCGGGACTAGGGGGCAATGAGCAGTTCTTC. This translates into CASSSPGLGGNEQFF.

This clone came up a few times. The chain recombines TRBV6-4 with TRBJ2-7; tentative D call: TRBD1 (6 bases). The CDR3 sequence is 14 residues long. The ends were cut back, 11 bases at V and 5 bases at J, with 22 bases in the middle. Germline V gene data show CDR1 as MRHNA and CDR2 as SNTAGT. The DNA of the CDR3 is TGTGCCCCCCAGGGGTCAGGGTTATGCGACGAGCAGTACTTC. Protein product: CAPQGSGLCDEQYF.

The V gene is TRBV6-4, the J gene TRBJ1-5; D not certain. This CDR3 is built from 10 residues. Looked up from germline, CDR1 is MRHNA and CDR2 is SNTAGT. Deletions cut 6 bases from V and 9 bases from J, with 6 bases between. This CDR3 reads CASSSRPQHF. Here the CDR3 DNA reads TGTGCCAGCAGCTCCCGGCCCCAGCATTTT.

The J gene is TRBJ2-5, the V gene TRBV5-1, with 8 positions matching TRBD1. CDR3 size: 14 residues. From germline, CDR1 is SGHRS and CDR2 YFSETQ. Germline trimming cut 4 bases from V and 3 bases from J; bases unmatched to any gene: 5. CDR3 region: CASSVTGGKETQYF. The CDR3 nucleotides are TGCGCCAGCAGCGTAACAGGGGGGAAAGAGACCCAGTACTTC.

CDR3 coding DNA: TGTGCCAGCAGTTTAACAGGACGGTGGACCGGGGAGCTGTTTTTT. Translation gives CASSLTGRWTGELFF. The chain is built from TRBV28 and TRBJ2-2; possible D gene TRBD1, 5 bases. Germline CDR1 is MDHEN and CDR2 is SYDVKM. The V end was cut by 2 bases, the J end by 5 bases, with 12 bases between. This CDR3 region has 15 residues.

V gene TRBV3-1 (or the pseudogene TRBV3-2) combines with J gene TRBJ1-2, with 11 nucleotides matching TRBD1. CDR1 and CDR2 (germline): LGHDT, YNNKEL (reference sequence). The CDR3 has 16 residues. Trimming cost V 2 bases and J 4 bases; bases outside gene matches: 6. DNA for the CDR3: TGTGCCAGCAGCCAATCCGGGACAGGGGGTGCCTATGGCTACACCTTC. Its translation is CASSQSGTGGAYGYTF.

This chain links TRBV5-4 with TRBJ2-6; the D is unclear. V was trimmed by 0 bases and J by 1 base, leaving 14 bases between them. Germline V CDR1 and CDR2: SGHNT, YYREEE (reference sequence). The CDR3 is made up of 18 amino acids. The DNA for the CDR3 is TGTGCCAGCAGCTTGGATGTAGTGAAGCTTTCTGGGGCCAACGTCCTGACTTTC. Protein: CASSLDVVKLSGANVLTF.

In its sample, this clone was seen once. CDR3 residues: CASSYSPGDGGNTIYF. The CDR3 DNA follows: TGTGCCAGCAGTTACTCTCCGGGGGATGGTGGAAACACCATATATTTT. V and J are TRBV6-5 and TRBJ1-3, with a weak D call TRBD1 (5 bases). The V end was cut by 0 bases, the J end by 3 bases, with 12 bases between. This CDR3 spans 16 amino acids. The germline V gene encodes CDR1 MNHEY and CDR2 SVGAGI.